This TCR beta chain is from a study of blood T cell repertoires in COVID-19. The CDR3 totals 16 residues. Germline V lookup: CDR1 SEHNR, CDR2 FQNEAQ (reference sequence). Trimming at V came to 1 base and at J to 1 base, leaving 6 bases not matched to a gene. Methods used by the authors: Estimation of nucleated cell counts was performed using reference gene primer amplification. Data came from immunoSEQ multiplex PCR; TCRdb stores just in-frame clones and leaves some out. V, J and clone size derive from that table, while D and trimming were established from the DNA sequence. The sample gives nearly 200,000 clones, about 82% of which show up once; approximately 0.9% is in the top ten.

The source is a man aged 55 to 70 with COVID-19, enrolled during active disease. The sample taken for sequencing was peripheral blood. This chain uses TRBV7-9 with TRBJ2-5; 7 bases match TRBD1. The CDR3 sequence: CASSLDRTGRQETQYF. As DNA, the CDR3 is TGTGCCAGCAGCTTAGATAGGACAGGACGCCAAGAGACCCAGTACTTC.